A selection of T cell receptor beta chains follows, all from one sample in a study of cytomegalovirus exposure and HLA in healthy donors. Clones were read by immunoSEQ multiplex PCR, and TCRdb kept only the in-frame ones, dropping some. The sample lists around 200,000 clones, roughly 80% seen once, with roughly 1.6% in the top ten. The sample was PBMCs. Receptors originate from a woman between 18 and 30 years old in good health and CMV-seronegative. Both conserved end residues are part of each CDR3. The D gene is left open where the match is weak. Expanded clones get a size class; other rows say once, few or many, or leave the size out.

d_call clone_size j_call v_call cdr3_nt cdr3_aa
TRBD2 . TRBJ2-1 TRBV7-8 TGTGCCAGCAGCTTTAAGACTAGCGGGGCCTACAATGAGCAGTTCTTC CASSFKTSGAYNEQFF
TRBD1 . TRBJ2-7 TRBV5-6 TGTGCCAGCAGCACCGGACAGGCCATTGAATCCTACGAGCAGTACTTC CASSTGQAIESYEQYF
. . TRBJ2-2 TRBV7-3 TGTGCCAGCAGCTCAGGGAACACCGGGGAGCTGTTTTTT CASSSGNTGELFF
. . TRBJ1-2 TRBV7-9 TGTGCCAGCAGTTATACGAAGGTCGCCGGGGACTATGGCTACACCTTC CASSYTKVAGDYGYTF
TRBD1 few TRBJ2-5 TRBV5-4 TGTGCCAGCAGCTTGAGGGACAGCCAAGAGACCCAGTACTTC CASSLRDSQETQYF
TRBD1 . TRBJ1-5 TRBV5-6 TGTGCCAGCAGCTTGGCAGGGGGCGGCAATCAGCCCCAGCATTTT CASSLAGGGNQPQHF
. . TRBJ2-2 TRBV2 TGTGCCAGCAGTGGGGACTCAAAGAACACCGGGGAGCTGTTTTTT CASSGDSKNTGELFF
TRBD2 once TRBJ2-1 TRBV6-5 TGTGCCAGCAGTTCTAGCGGGGCCATCTCGTATGAGCAGTTCTTC CASSSSGAISYEQFF
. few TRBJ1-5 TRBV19 TGTGCCAGTAGTATATTGACAGCCCATGGTAGGAATCAGCCCCAGCATTTT CASSILTAHGRNQPQHF
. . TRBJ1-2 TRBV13 TGTGCCAGCAGCTTAGCCTGGACAGAGGGTTTAGGCTACACCTTC CASSLAWTEGLGYTF
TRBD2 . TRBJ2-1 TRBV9 TGTGCCAGCAGCGTTAAGGGACTAGCGGGAGGGCCGAATGAGCAGTTCTTC CASSVKGLAGGPNEQFF
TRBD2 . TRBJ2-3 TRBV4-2 TGTGCCAGCAGCCAGACTAGCGGGAGCCCTCTCGAGTATTTT CASSQTSGSPLEYF
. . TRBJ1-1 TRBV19 TGTGCCAGTATGACAGGCCCCTGGTTAAACACTGAAGCTTTCTTT CASMTGPWLNTEAFF
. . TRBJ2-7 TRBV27 TGTGCCAGCAGTTGGGAGCACTCCTACGAGCAGTACTTC CASSWEHSYEQYF
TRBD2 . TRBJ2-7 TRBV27 TGTGCCAGCAGGAGACTAGCGGGAGGGCCGGAAATCTACGAGCAGTACTTC CASRRLAGGPEIYEQYF
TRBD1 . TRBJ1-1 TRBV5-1 TGCGCCAGCAACCCGGACAGGGGGCTTTTCACTGAAGCTTTCTTT CASNPDRGLFTEAFF
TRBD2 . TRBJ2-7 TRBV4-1 TGCGCCAGCAGCCTCTCGACTAGCGGCGCCTACGAGCAGTACTTC CASSLSTSGAYEQYF
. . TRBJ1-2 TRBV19 TGTGCCAGTAATAAAGGGAGGGTCACTGAATATGGCTACACCTTC CASNKGRVTEYGYTF
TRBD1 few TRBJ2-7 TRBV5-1 TGCGCCAGCAGCCCGAGCGGGACAGGGAGCTACGAGCAGTACTTC CASSPSGTGSYEQYF
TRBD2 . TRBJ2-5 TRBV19 TGTGCCAGTCGAAACCCGGGACTAGCGGACCAAGAGACCCAGTACTTC CASRNPGLADQETQYF
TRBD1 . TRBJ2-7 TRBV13 TGTGCCAGCAGAAAAACGGGACAGCTCTACGAGCAGTACTTC CASRKTGQLYEQYF
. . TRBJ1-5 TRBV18 TGTGCCAGCTCGTCCGTTGGGGTCGAGGGTCAGCCCCAGCATTTT CASSSVGVEGQPQHF
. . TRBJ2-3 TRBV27 TGTGCCAGCAGTTTAGTGCGGGTCAATAGTCATACGCAGTATTTT CASSLVRVNSHTQYF
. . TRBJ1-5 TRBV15 TGTGCCACCAGCAGAGATCAGGGGATGGTATCTCAGCCCCAGCATTTT CATSRDQGMVSQPQHF
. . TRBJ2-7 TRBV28 TGTGCCACTAACCGGGACACTCGGGGCGAGCAGTACTTC CATNRDTRGEQYF
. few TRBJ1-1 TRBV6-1 TGTGCCAGCAGAACAGGGCGAACTGAAGCTTTCTTT CASRTGRTEAFF
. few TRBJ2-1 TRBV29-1 TGCAGCGGTGAAATAGGGGCTGGGCAGTTCTTC CSGEIGAGQFF
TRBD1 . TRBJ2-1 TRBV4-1 TGCGCCAGCAGCCAAGCCGGGTCCAGGGGGCATGAGCAGTTCTTC CASSQAGSRGHEQFF
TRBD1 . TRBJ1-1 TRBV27 TGTGCCAGCAGTTTATCTGGACAGGTGAACACTGAAGCTTTCTTT CASSLSGQVNTEAFF
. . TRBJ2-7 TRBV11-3 TGTGCCAGCAGCAGCAGACGGGGGTACGAGCAGTACTTC CASSSRRGYEQYF
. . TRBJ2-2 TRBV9 TGTGCCAGCAGCGAATCTAGCGGGGAGCTGTTTTTT CASSESSGELFF
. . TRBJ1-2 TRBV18 TGTGCCAGCTCACCAGATAGTGGACAAACCTATGGCTACACCTTC CASSPDSGQTYGYTF
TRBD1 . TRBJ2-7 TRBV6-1 TGTGCCAGCAGTGTACAGGGGACCTACGAGCAGTACTTC CASSVQGTYEQYF
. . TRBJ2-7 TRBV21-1 TGTGCCAGCAGCATTGTTTCAGGGGGCGACGAGCAGTACTTC CASSIVSGGDEQYF
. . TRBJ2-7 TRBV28 TGTGCCAGCAGTATTCAGTCGCAGCAGTACTTC CASSIQSQQYF
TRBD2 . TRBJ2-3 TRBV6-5 TGTGCCAGCAGCTACTACGGTAGCGGGGCCCCAGATACGCAGTATTTT CASSYYGSGAPDTQYF
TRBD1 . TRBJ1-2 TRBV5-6 TGTGCCAGCAGCTTGGCGATGGGACAGGGTTACGGCTACACCTTC CASSLAMGQGYGYTF
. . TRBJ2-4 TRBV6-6 TGTGCCAGCAGTGGAACAGGGTGGAACATTCAGTACTTC CASSGTGWNIQYF
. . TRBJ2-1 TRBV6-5 TGTGCCAGCAGTCGAACTAGGAATGAGCAGTTCTTC CASSRTRNEQFF
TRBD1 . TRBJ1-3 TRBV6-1 TGTGCCAGCAGCCAGGGGGATGGAAACACCATATATTTT CASSQGDGNTIYF
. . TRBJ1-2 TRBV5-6 TGTGCCAGCAGCTTGGCCGGTTTAACAGCTAACTATGGCTACACCTTC CASSLAGLTANYGYTF
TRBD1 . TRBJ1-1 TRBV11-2 TGTGCCAGCAGCCAATGGGACAGCCTGAACACTGAAGCTTTCTTT CASSQWDSLNTEAFF
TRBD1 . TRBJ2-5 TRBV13 TGTGCCAGCAGCCTCAGGACAGGCCCGCTCCAGGAGACCCAGTACTTC CASSLRTGPLQETQYF
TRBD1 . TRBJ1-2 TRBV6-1 TGTGCCAGCAGTGAACCGGGGGGACAGGGGGAAGGCTACACCTTC CASSEPGGQGEGYTF
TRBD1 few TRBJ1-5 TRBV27 TGTGCCAGCAGTCTATCCGGGACAGGGGGCAATCAGCCCCAGCATTTT CASSLSGTGGNQPQHF
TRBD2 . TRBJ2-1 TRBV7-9 TGTGCCAGCAGCTTCGGACTAGCGGGGGACAATGAGCAGTTCTTC CASSFGLAGDNEQFF
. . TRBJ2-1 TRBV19 TGTGCCAGTAGTATGAGAGGGCCCAATGAGCAGTTCTTC CASSMRGPNEQFF
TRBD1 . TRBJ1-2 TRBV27 TGTGCCAGCAGTGCCGACAGGGGGCATGGCTATGGCTACACCTTC CASSADRGHGYGYTF
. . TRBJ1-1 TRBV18 TGTGCCAGCTCTATACAGGAGAACACTGAAGCTTTCTTT CASSIQENTEAFF
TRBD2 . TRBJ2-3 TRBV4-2 TGTGCCAGCAGCCAAGATATTCCTAGCGGGACTGATACGCAGTATTTT CASSQDIPSGTDTQYF
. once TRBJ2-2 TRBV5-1 TGCGCCAGCAGCTTGCCACAGGGTGCCACCGGGGAGCTGTTTTTT CASSLPQGATGELFF